The rows below give T cell receptor beta chains drawn from one sample of a study of cytomegalovirus exposure and HLA in healthy donors. Libraries were prepared by immunoSEQ multiplex PCR; TCRdb keeps only in-frame clonotypes and omits some of them. The repertoire consists of approximately 180,000 clones, with around four fifths occurring once and the leading ten covering 0.85% to 1.4%. Sequencing was performed on PBMCs. Receptors were obtained from a woman between 40 and 55 years old in good health and CMV-seronegative. CDR3s include the opening cysteine and the closing phenylalanine or tryptophan. D genes are given only for firm matches. Size tells how often a clone was seen (once, few, many) or the class of an expanded clone, and some rows leave it out.

D gene	V gene	J gene	clone size	CDR3 length	CDR3 DNA	CDR3 protein
TRBD1	TRBV4-1	TRBJ1-1	-	19	TGCGCCAGCAGCCAAGATTTAGGGGCAGGGGGTCGACGAAGGACTGAAGCTTTCTTT	CASSQDLGAGGRRRTEAFF
-	TRBV4-3	TRBJ2-5	-	15	TGCGCCAGCAGCCAAGATGCGTACAGACAAGAGACCCAGTACTTC	CASSQDAYRQETQYF
TRBD2	TRBV5-1	TRBJ2-1	-	16	TGCGCCAGCAGGCGGGTGGGAGCGGGAATCTACAATGAGCAGTTCTTC	CASRRVGAGIYNEQFF
-	TRBV18	TRBJ2-6	-	14	TGTGCCAGCTCCCACGGCTCTGGGGCCAACGTCCTGACTTTC	CASSHGSGANVLTF
TRBD2	TRBV5-1	TRBJ2-2	-	18	TGCGCCAGCAGTGGACCGACTAGCGGGAGGGGGAACACCGGGGAGCTGTTTTTT	CASSGPTSGRGNTGELFF
TRBD1	TRBV6-6	TRBJ1-1	-	14	TGTGCCAGCAGCTACCCCGCCGGGACAGGAATGGCTTTCTTT	CASSYPAGTGMAFF
TRBD1	TRBV7-2	TRBJ1-1	-	16	TGTGCCAGCAGCTTAGTGGGGACAGGGGGGAACACTGAAGCTTTCTTT	CASSLVGTGGNTEAFF
TRBD2	TRBV7-2	TRBJ2-1	-	14	TGTGCCACTACCTGGGGACTAGCGGGAGATGAGCAGTTCTTC	CATTWGLAGDEQFF
TRBD1	TRBV5-1	TRBJ1-1	-	13	TGCGCCAGCAGCGCCGGACAGGGAGGAGAAGCTTTCTTT	CASSAGQGGEAFF
-	TRBV29-1	TRBJ2-1	-	15	TGCAGCGTTACACCGACAGGCAGCTCCTACAATGAGCAGTTCTTC	CSVTPTGSSYNEQFF
-	TRBV7-2	TRBJ2-7	once	12	TGTGCCAGCAGCCCCTCGGGGTACGAGCAGTACTTC	CASSPSGYEQYF
-	TRBV5-1	TRBJ2-5	-	15	TGCGCCAGCAGCCCTGTGAGGGACACGGGGGAGACCCAGTACTTC	CASSPVRDTGETQYF
-	TRBV5-1	TRBJ1-1	-	13	TGCGCCAGCAGCTTGGAACCGGGCACTGAAGCTTTCTTT	CASSLEPGTEAFF
TRBD1	TRBV25-1	TRBJ1-1	-	15	TGTGCCAGCAGTGCCGGGACAGAGTTTTTCACTGAAGCTTTCTTT	CASSAGTEFFTEAFF
TRBD2	TRBV11-2	TRBJ2-3	-	16	TGTGCCAGCAGCACCGGACTAGCGGGGAGGGGAGATACGCAGTATTTT	CASSTGLAGRGDTQYF
-	TRBV4-1	TRBJ2-1	-	15	TGCGCCAGCAGCCAAGAATCGGAGGCCTACAATGAGCAGTTCTTC	CASSQESEAYNEQFF
-	TRBV27	TRBJ1-1	-	14	TGTGCCAGCAGGGAGAGGGAATGGAGCACTGAAGCTTTCTTT	CASREREWSTEAFF
-	TRBV19	TRBJ2-7	-	13	TGTGCCACCCTGGGGCGGAATACCTACGAGCAGTACTTC	CATLGRNTYEQYF
TRBD2	TRBV6-5	TRBJ2-1	many	14	TGTGCCAGCAGTTACCTTTCTAGCGGGAATGAGCAGTTCTTC	CASSYLSSGNEQFF
TRBD1	TRBV30	TRBJ2-7	-	13	TGTGCTGTTGGGGACAGGGGGTCCTACGAGCAGTACTTC	CAVGDRGSYEQYF
TRBD2	TRBV7-3	TRBJ2-3	-	16	TGTGCCAGCAGCCCCGGGACTAGCGGGAGCGCAGATACGCAGTATTTT	CASSPGTSGSADTQYF
-	TRBV7-6	TRBJ2-7	-	13	TGTGCCAGCAGCTTCAGGGCCGGTGAGGAGCAGTACTTC	CASSFRAGEEQYF
TRBD1	TRBV11-2	TRBJ1-1	once	13	TGTGCCAGCAGCACCTTGACAGGGGCGCTAGCTTTCTTT	CASSTLTGALAFF
TRBD2	TRBV4-3	TRBJ2-1	few	13	TGCGCCAGCAGCCAAGAATGGGGGCGGGAGGAGTTCTTC	CASSQEWGREEFF